One and the same sample provided the 26 T cell receptor beta chains below, sequenced in a study of blood T cell repertoires in COVID-19. Data came from immunoSEQ multiplex PCR; TCRdb stores just in-frame clones and leaves some out. The profile shows about 180,000 clones, about 90% of them singletons. Sequenced input: PBMCs or T cells enriched from blood (not recorded which). The receptors come from a woman in her fifties or sixties who had recovered from COVID-19.

The V call is TRBV7-9, the J call TRBJ1-1, with D uncertain. The germline V and J ends were trimmed by 6 bases and 2 bases, with 13 bases remaining between them. CDR3 length: 14 amino acids. Germline CDR1 SEHNR, CDR2 FQNEAQ (reference sequence). CDR3 bases: TGTGCCAGCAGGTCCTCGGGGATCAACACTGAAGCTTTCTTT. Amino acids: CASRSSGINTEAFF.

V usage is TRBV29-1 and J usage is TRBJ2-7, with 11 bases that match TRBD2. The length of the CDR3 is 14 residues. Looked up from germline, CDR1 is SQVTM and CDR2 is ANQGSEA. The V gene end was trimmed by 3 bases and the J gene end by 3 bases; junction bases not matched to a gene: 4. The CDR3 DNA sequence: TGCAGCGTTGATATTACTAGCGGGAGCTACGAGCAGTACTTC. Translation gives CSVDITSGSYEQYF.

This clone was recorded only once. This chain joins TRBV11-3 and TRBJ1-1; the D is unclear. Looked up from germline, CDR1 is SGHNT and CDR2 is YENEEA. The CDR3 loop spans 13 amino acids. Trimming shortened V by 5 bases and J by 1 base, and 8 bases separated the two germline ends. The CDR3 nucleotides read TGTGCCAGCAGCCTAAGCCAGAACACTGAAGCTTTCTTT. As protein: CASSLSQNTEAFF.

This clone was found a few times. The chain carries TRBV7-9 and TRBJ1-4; D might be TRBD1 (5 bases). V lost 5 bases and J lost 0, with 13 bases in between. The germline gives CDR1 SEHNR, CDR2 FQNEAQ (reference sequence). The CDR3 is 16 residues long. Written as DNA, the CDR3 is TGTGCCAGCAGCCAAGGACATTCTCCAACTAATGAAAAACTGTTTTTT. As protein: CASSQGHSPTNEKLFF. Looking up the rest from reference TRBV7-9 and TRBJ1-4 gives the full variable domain: DTGVSQNPRHKITKRGQNVTFRCDPISEHNRLYWYRQTLGQGPEFLTYFQNEAQLEKSRLLSDRFSAERPKGSFSTLEIQRTEQGDSAMYLCASSQGHSPTNEKLFFGSGTQLSVL.

J is TRBJ1-1 and V is TRBV7-9; 7 bases match TRBD1. This CDR3 spans 16 amino acids. V was pared by 4 bases and J by 5 bases, with 13 bases of the junction left unmatched. The germline gives CDR1 SEHNR, CDR2 FQNEAQ (reference sequence). CDR3 in amino acids: CASSSTRQGSRTEAFF. The CDR3 nucleotides are TGTGCCAGCAGCTCCACTCGACAGGGTAGTAGGACTGAAGCTTTCTTT.

CDR3 coding DNA: TGTGCCAGCAGCCAAGTAAGAGCGGGTGAAGCTTTCTTT. It yields the protein CASSQVRAGEAFF. This chain connects TRBV14 to TRBJ1-1; D uncertain. Germline CDR1 and CDR2: SGHDN and FVKESK. V was trimmed by 1 base and J by 7 bases, leaving 10 bases between them. This CDR3 has 13 residues.

V gene TRBV4-1 combines with J gene TRBJ2-4; a weak D match, TRBD1 (6 bases). Germline-derived CDR1 and CDR2 are MGHRA and YSYEKL. Trimming stripped 2 bases from V and 4 bases from J, with 9 bases between. This CDR3 is 14 amino acids long. The DNA for the CDR3 is TGCGCCAGCAGCCAATGGACAGCAAAAAACATTCAGTACTTC. Translated: CASSQWTAKNIQYF.

This rearrangement joins TRBV7-2 to TRBJ2-3, with 10 bases fitting TRBD2. Germline-derived CDR1 and CDR2 are SGHTA and FQGNSA. There are 17 residues in the CDR3. V gave up 5 bases and J gave up 6 bases; unmatched junction bases: 14. The CDR3 region is CASSVSSSGGRGDTQYF. Written as DNA, the CDR3 is TGTGCCAGCAGCGTATCCTCTAGCGGGGGCAGAGGGGATACGCAGTATTTT. Complete variable domain (other parts from reference TRBV7-2 and TRBJ2-3): GAGVSQSPSNKVTEKGKDVELRCDPISGHTALYWYRQSLGQGLEFLIYFQGNSAPDKSGLPSDRFSAERTGGSVSTLTIQRTQQEDSAVYLCASSVSSSGGRGDTQYFGPGTRLTVL.

The CDR3 loop reads CASSRTTGDSGNTIYF. The CDR3 DNA follows: TGTGCCAGTAGTAGAACTACGGGAGACTCTGGAAACACCATATATTTT. V gene TRBV19 combines with J gene TRBJ1-3, with no clear D. CDR1 LNHDA and CDR2 SQIVND come from the germline V gene (reference sequence). This CDR3 contains 16 residues. Trimming removed 4 bases at V and 0 bases at J, with 13 bases between.

V gene TRBV5-5 combines with J gene TRBJ2-5; perhaps TRBD2 as D (5 bases). This CDR3 spans 13 amino acids. The germline V and J ends were trimmed by 0 bases and 5 bases, with 8 bases remaining between them. CDR1 and CDR2 from the germline V gene are SGHKS and YYEKEE (reference sequence). CDR3 protein: CASSLGGWETQYF. DNA for the CDR3: TGTGCCAGCAGCTTGGGAGGGTGGGAGACCCAGTACTTC.

The J gene is TRBJ2-3, the V gene TRBV4-2; 11 nucleotides agree with TRBD2. This CDR3 is built from 18 residues. Trimming took 0 bases from V and 9 from J; bases not matched to a gene: 14. Germline values: CDR1 LGHNA, CDR2 YNFKEQ. In nucleotides, the CDR3 is TGTGCCAGCAGCCAAGACCTAGTTGGGTCTAGCGGGAGGATAACGCAGTATTTT. Translating it yields CASSQDLVGSSGRITQYF.

The chain has TRBV28 and TRBJ1-1; D is possibly TRBD1 (5 bases). The CDR3 length is 16 residues. V dropped 5 bases and J dropped 1 base, with 17 bases sitting between them. Per germline, CDR1 MDHEN and CDR2 SYDVKM. The CDR3 DNA sequence: TGTGCCAGCAGTAGTCCAGGGTATTTTGGGAACACTGAAGCTTTCTTT. Residues: CASSSPGYFGNTEAFF.

V usage is TRBV7-9 and J usage is TRBJ2-7; 7 nucleotides align to TRBD1. The germline V gene encodes CDR1 SEHNR and CDR2 FQNEAQ (reference sequence). The CDR3 loop spans 15 amino acids. V gave up 1 base and J gave up 3 bases; unmatched junction bases: 6. In DNA, the CDR3 is TGTGCCAGCAGCTTAGAAAGGGACAGTCTCTACGAGCAGTACTTC. Residues: CASSLERDSLYEQYF. Full variable domain (outside the CDR3, taken from reference TRBV7-9 and TRBJ2-7): DTGVSQNPRHKITKRGQNVTFRCDPISEHNRLYWYRQTLGQGPEFLTYFQNEAQLEKSRLLSDRFSAERPKGSFSTLEIQRTEQGDSAMYLCASSLERDSLYEQYFGPGTRLTVT.

The V call is TRBV30, the J call TRBJ2-7, with a tentative D call TRBD1 (5 bases). The CDR3 has 14 amino acids. The germline V and J ends were trimmed by 6 bases and 7 bases, with 22 bases remaining between them. Looked up from germline, CDR1 is GTSNPN and CDR2 is SVGIG (reference sequence). The CDR3 DNA reads as TGTGCCTGCCTATGGGGCTCTACCCCCGCGGAGCAGTACTTC. It codes for CACLWGSTPAEQYF. Full variable domain (rest looked up from reference TRBV30 and TRBJ2-7): SQTIHQWPATLVQPVGSPLSLECTVEGTSNPNLYWYRQAAGRGLQLLFYSVGIGQISSEVPQNLSASRPQDRQFILSSKKLLLSDSGFYLCACLWGSTPAEQYFGPGTRLTVT.

The sample holds one count of this clone. The rearrangement joins TRBV7-2 to TRBJ2-7, with D unclear. The CDR3 sequence is 14 residues long. Germline V CDR1 and CDR2: SGHTA, FQGNSA. Trimming stripped 0 bases from V and 0 bases from J, with 6 bases between. DNA for the CDR3: TGTGCCAGCAGCTTAGCGTCCAGCTCCTACGAGCAGTACTTC. Amino acid sequence: CASSLASSSYEQYF.

The chain recombines TRBV11-3 with TRBJ1-2; maybe TRBD1 (6 bases). This CDR3 has 16 amino acids. Between the trimmed V and J ends, which lost 1 base and 4 bases, there was a span of 16 bases. CDR1 SGHNT and CDR2 YENEEA come from the germline V gene. The CDR3 loop is CASSLAPRAGVYGYTF. CDR3 sequence (DNA): TGTGCCAGCAGCTTAGCGCCCCGGGCAGGGGTCTATGGCTACACCTTC.

This clone has just a few counts. CDR3 bases: TGTGCCAGCAGTCGCGGACTAGCGGGAGGGACGCAGTATTTT. Translation: CASSRGLAGGTQYF. The chain uses TRBV7-9 and TRBJ2-3, with TRBD2 identical over 15 bases. CDR1 is SEHNR, CDR2 FQNEAQ, per germline (reference sequence). The CDR3 sequence is 14 residues long. V gave up 6 bases and J gave up 9 bases; unmatched junction bases: 4.

The chain recombines TRBV11-2 with TRBJ2-7; 7 bases agree with TRBD2. Unmatched junction bases numbered 8, after V lost 2 bases and J lost 7 bases. Germline loops: CDR1 SGHAT, CDR2 FQNNGV. There are 14 residues in the CDR3. The CDR3 DNA reads as TGTGCCAGCAGCTTAACGGGAGGCGGTAGTGAGCAGTACTTC. Its protein product is CASSLTGGGSEQYF. Using reference TRBV11-2 and TRBJ2-7 for the parts outside the CDR3, the full variable domain is EAGVAQSPRYKIIEKRQSVAFWCNPISGHATLYWYQQILGQGPKLLIQFQNNGVVDDSQLPKDRFSAERLKGVDSTLKIQPAKLEDSAVYLCASSLTGGGSEQYFGPGTRLTVT.

The rearrangement joins TRBV3-1 (or the pseudogene TRBV3-2) to TRBJ2-5, with a tentative D call TRBD2 (6 bases). The CDR3 contains 16 residues. Trimming took 4 bases from V and 5 from J, leaving 20 bases between them. The germline gives CDR1 LGHDT, CDR2 YNNKEL (reference sequence). The CDR3 nucleotides read TGTGCCAGCAGCCGCCTCAGCCTGCGGGAAGGGGAGACCCAGTACTTC. Translating gives CASSRLSLREGETQYF.

The chain joins TRBV15 to TRBJ2-1; TRBD2 matches at 12 bases. CDR1 is LNHNV and CDR2 is YYDKDF in the germline V gene (reference sequence). Losses at the gene ends were 1 base for V and 6 bases for J; bases not matched to a gene: 13. CDR3 length: 19 amino acids. The CDR3 loop reads CATSRGLAGARGEANEQFF. The CDR3 DNA follows: TGTGCCACCAGCAGAGGACTAGCGGGAGCCAGGGGGGAGGCCAATGAGCAGTTCTTC.

This clone has a handful of counts. This chain joins TRBV6-1 and TRBJ2-1, with TRBD2 matching 11 bases. Germline CDR1 and CDR2: MNHNS and SASEGT. This CDR3 is 15 amino acids long. V gave up 3 bases and J gave up 9 bases; unmatched junction bases: 7. The CDR3 DNA is TGTGCCAGCAGTGAGTCGGCTAGCGGGAGGCTTGAGCAGTTCTTC. Translation: CASSESASGRLEQFF.

The J gene is TRBJ1-1, the V gene TRBV5-1, with D hard to call. Germline V lookup: CDR1 SGHRS, CDR2 YFSETQ. The V and J ends lost 1 base and 2 bases respectively, with 6 bases between them. The CDR3 consists of 13 residues. CDR3 coding DNA: TGCGCCAGCAGCTTGATCGGTAACACTGAAGCTTTCTTT. As protein: CASSLIGNTEAFF.

CDR3 in DNA: TGTGCCAGCAGCGTAAGTAGCGGGAGCTACGAGCAGTACTTC. This codes for CASSVSSGSYEQYF. The chain combines TRBV9 with TRBJ2-7; 9 bases map to TRBD2. After removal of 1 base from V and 3 bases from J, the junction contained 2 bases not matched to a gene. There are 14 residues in the CDR3. Germline V CDR1 and CDR2: SGDLS, YYNGEE.

The rearrangement joins TRBV2 to TRBJ1-1; 7 bases match TRBD1. The length of the CDR3 is 14 residues. Per germline, CDR1 SNHLY and CDR2 FYNNEI. V dropped 6 bases and J dropped 3; count of bases not matched to a gene: 7. CDR3 in DNA: TGTGCCAGCAGAGCCCGGGACAGCCACACTGAAGCTTTCTTT. Protein sequence: CASRARDSHTEAFF.

The gene calls are TRBV2 and TRBJ2-3; TRBD2 might be the D (5 bases). The CDR3 is made up of 13 amino acids. Per germline, CDR1 SNHLY and CDR2 FYNNEI. V was pared by 8 bases and J by 1 base, with 10 bases between. In nucleotides, the CDR3 is TGTGCCAGCGGAGAGGGAGGCACAGATACGCAGTATTTT. It specifies CASGEGGTDTQYF.

The CDR3 reads CASSFGKRGGGQPQHF. The CDR3 bases are TGTGCCAGCAGTTTTGGGAAAAGGGGAGGTGGTCAGCCCCAGCATTTT. This rearrangement joins TRBV28 to TRBJ1-5; possibly TRBD1 for D (5 bases). The CDR3 contains 16 residues. Germline CDR1 MDHEN, CDR2 SYDVKM. V lost 3 bases and J 6 bases, leaving 18 bases between the germline ends. Supplemented by reference TRBV28 and TRBJ1-5, the full variable domain reads DVKVTQSSRYLVKRTGEKVFLECVQDMDHENMFWYRQDPGLGLRLIYFSYDVKMKEKGDIPEGYSVSREKKERFSLILESASTNQTSMYLCASSFGKRGGGQPQHFGDGTRLSIL.